Listed here are 32 T cell receptor beta chains from one sample, sequenced in a study of cytomegalovirus exposure and HLA in healthy donors. The PCR ran on 60 Vbeta and 13 Jbeta primers. Some clones are missing from TCRdb's copy, which holds only in-frame ones; the method was immunoSEQ multiplex PCR. The sample has approximately 240,000 clones; approximately 80% are singletons. The sample was PBMCs. All receptors come from a middle-aged woman in good health and CMV-seronegative.

The rearrangement joins TRBV10-3 to TRBJ1-4; TRBD1 is a possible D gene (5 bases). The CDR3 has 13 residues. V lost 3 bases to trimming and J lost 6 bases, with 8 bases between them. In germline, CDR1 is ENHRY, CDR2 SYGVKD. The CDR3 nucleotides read TGTGCCATCAGTGAAGGGGCTGATGAAAAACTGTTTTTT. Protein sequence: CAISEGADEKLFF.

This chain joins TRBV2 and TRBJ2-3; a weak D match, TRBD2 (6 bases). V lost 8 bases to trimming and J lost 6 bases, with 18 bases between them. From germline, CDR1 is SNHLY and CDR2 FYNNEI. The CDR3 loop spans 14 amino acids. The CDR3 sequence is CASHRDLSADTQYF. Here the CDR3 DNA reads TGTGCCAGCCACCGGGACTTATCCGCCGATACGCAGTATTTT. Full variable domain (missing parts from reference TRBV2 and TRBJ2-3): EPEVTQTPSHQVTQMGQEVILRCVPISNHLYFYWYRQILGQKVEFLVSFYNNEISEKSEIFDDQFSVERPDGSNFTLKIRSTKLEDSAMYFCASHRDLSADTQYFGPGTRLTVL.

The chain employs TRBV5-6 and TRBJ2-5, with 7 bases matching TRBD1. The germline V gene encodes CDR1 SGHDT and CDR2 YYEEEE. This CDR3 region has 13 residues. V lost 4 bases and J lost 7; bases outside the gene matches: 7. CDR3 DNA sequence: TGTGCCAGCAGCCCAGACAGGGACGGGACCCAGTACTTC. Its protein is CASSPDRDGTQYF. Full variable domain (remainder filled in from reference TRBV5-6 and TRBJ2-5): DAGVTQSPTHLIKTRGQQVTLRCSPKSGHDTVSWYQQALGQGPQFIFQYYEEEERQRGNFPDRFSGHQFPNYSSELNVNALLLGDSALYLCASSPDRDGTQYFGPGTRLLVL.

The chain recombines TRBV30 with TRBJ1-2, with D perhaps TRBD1 (5 bases). The germline V gene has CDR1 GTSNPN and CDR2 SVGIG (reference sequence). The CDR3 spans 11 residues. V was trimmed by 3 bases and J by 4 bases, leaving 6 bases between them. This CDR3 reads CAWRGGYGYTF. Written as DNA, the CDR3 is TGTGCCTGGAGGGGGGGCTATGGCTACACCTTC.

The V call is TRBV28, the J call TRBJ2-4; D perhaps matches TRBD1 (6 bases). The CDR3 contains 11 residues. Germline CDR1 MDHEN, CDR2 SYDVKM. V was cut by 7 bases and J by 16 bases, with 17 bases left in between. The CDR3 nucleotides are TGTGCCAGCAAGGAGGACAGAAGCGTATACTTC. It yields the protein CASKEDRSVYF.

A note on this clone: At one of its ends the junction is not consistent with the germline gene, which may arise from a read error. J is TRBJ2-5 and V is TRBV7-9; unclear D gene. The CDR3 spans 12 residues. Germline CDR1 is SEHNR and CDR2 is FQNEAQ (reference sequence). CDR3 DNA sequence: TGTTCCAGCAGCTTCGTTCGAGAGACCCAGTACTTC. Translation gives CSSSFVRETQYF.

V is TRBV5-6 and J is TRBJ2-7, with 8 bases that match TRBD1. Germline V CDR1 and CDR2: SGHDT, YYEEEE. Unmatched junction bases numbered 9, after V lost 3 bases and J lost 4 bases. There are 15 residues in the CDR3. The CDR3, as DNA: TGTGCCAGCAGCTGGCGACAGGGGAGAGGATACGAGCAGTACTTC. It yields the protein CASSWRQGRGYEQYF.

V usage is TRBV9 and J usage is TRBJ2-7; TRBD1 agrees at 7 bases. The CDR3 runs 15 residues. Germline V gene sequence: CDR1 SGDLS, CDR2 YYNGEE. Trimming cost V 2 bases and J 2 bases; bases outside gene matches: 7. CDR3 loop: CASSVATGSPYEQYF. The CDR3 coding sequence is TGTGCCAGCAGCGTGGCGACAGGGAGCCCCTACGAGCAGTACTTC.

This clone was recorded once. The CDR3 coding sequence is TGTGCCAGCAGCTTAGCCGGGTCTGAAGCTTTCTTT. Translating it yields CASSLAGSEAFF. This chain uses TRBV7-9 with TRBJ1-1; D uncertain. Per germline, CDR1 SEHNR and CDR2 FQNEAQ (reference sequence). The CDR3 runs 12 residues. The V gene lost 0 bases and the J gene lost 6 bases, with 5 bases spanning the gap.

This clone occurred once. The rearrangement uses TRBV28 and TRBJ2-3; TRBD1 matches 7 bases. Germline lookup yields CDR1 MDHEN and CDR2 SYDVKM. This CDR3 region has 12 residues. After removal of 7 bases from V and 3 bases from J, the junction contained 1 base not matched to a gene. CDR3 region: CASTGGTDTQYF. DNA of the CDR3: TGTGCCAGCACAGGGGGAACAGATACGCAGTATTTT.

The chain couples TRBV25-1 to TRBJ2-1; 7 nucleotides agree with TRBD1. CDR3 length equals 11 residues. Germline CDR1 and CDR2: MGHDK and SYGVNS. J lost 13 bases, V lost 4 bases, and 4 bases had no gene match. CDR3 loop: CASSVTGPQFF. In DNA, the CDR3 is TGTGCCAGCAGTGTGACAGGGCCTCAGTTCTTC.

V and J are TRBV9 and TRBJ2-1, with D perhaps matching TRBD2 (5 bases). CDR3 length: 15 amino acids. With 0 bases removed from V and 2 bases from J, the gap between germline ends came to 9 bases. CDR1 and CDR2 from the germline V gene are SGDLS and YYNGEE. CDR3 bases: TGTGCCAGCAGCGTAGCACTAGGCCCCTACAATGAGCAGTTCTTC. It yields the protein CASSVALGPYNEQFF.

The chain carries TRBV30 and TRBJ1-5; the D gene is possibly TRBD1 (5 bases). Germline V lookup: CDR1 GTSNPN, CDR2 SVGIG (reference sequence). The V gene lost 1 base and the J gene lost 3 bases, with 13 bases spanning the gap. The CDR3 spans 15 residues. The DNA for the CDR3 is TGTGCCTGGAGTGCGGACACATCATTCAATCAGCCCCAGCATTTT. Its protein product is CAWSADTSFNQPQHF. Together with reference TRBV30 and TRBJ1-5, the CDR3 gives the full variable domain: SQTIHQWPATLVQPVGSPLSLECTVEGTSNPNLYWYRQAAGRGLQLLFYSVGIGQISSEVPQNLSASRPQDRQFILSSKKLLLSDSGFYLCAWSADTSFNQPQHFGDGTRLSIL.

V is TRBV19 and J is TRBJ2-2; D unclear. The CDR3 totals 11 residues. Trimming took off 6 bases at V and 8 bases at J, with 7 bases between the two ends. Looked up from germline, CDR1 is LNHDA and CDR2 is SQIVND (reference sequence). This CDR3 reads CASSPTGELFF. CDR3 sequence (DNA): TGTGCCAGTAGCCCTACGGGGGAGCTGTTTTTT.

The rearrangement joins TRBV28 to TRBJ1-3, with 8 bases lining up with TRBD1. Germline V gene sequence: CDR1 MDHEN, CDR2 SYDVKM. V lost 6 bases and J lost 2; bases outside the gene matches: 12. This CDR3 region has 17 residues. The DNA of the CDR3 is TGTGCCAGCAGCCTTCCACTCTCAGGGGGCACTGGAAACACCATATATTTT. It encodes CASSLPLSGGTGNTIYF.

The V and J genes are TRBV9 and TRBJ2-3, with D possibly matching TRBD2 (6 bases). Germline CDR1 is SGDLS and CDR2 is YYNGEE. The CDR3 consists of 15 residues. The V end was cut by 4 bases, the J end by 0 bases, with 12 bases between. The CDR3 is CASSKSGPSTDTQYF. The CDR3 region has the DNA TGTGCCAGCAGCAAGAGCGGGCCAAGCACAGATACGCAGTATTTT.

The genes are TRBV7-6 and TRBJ2-5; TRBD1 agrees at 9 bases. The CDR3 spans 14 residues. The V and J ends lost 4 bases and 5 bases, in that order; junction bases with no gene match: 5. Germline lookup yields CDR1 SGHVS and CDR2 FNYEAQ. The CDR3: CASSSRQGVETQYF. CDR3 sequence (DNA): TGTGCCAGCAGCTCCCGACAGGGGGTTGAGACCCAGTACTTC. Drawing the rest from reference TRBV7-6 and TRBJ2-5, the complete variable domain is GAGVSQSPRYKVTKRGQDVALRCDPISGHVSLYWYRQALGQGPEFLTYFNYEAQQDKSGLPNDRFSAERPEGSISTLTIQRTEQRDSAMYRCASSSRQGVETQYFGPGTRLLVL.

The chain recombines TRBV9 with TRBJ2-2; D might be TRBD2 (5 bases). CDR1 and CDR2 (germline): SGDLS, YYNGEE. The length of the CDR3 is 13 residues. The germline V and J ends were trimmed by 7 bases and 4 bases, with 11 bases remaining between them. The CDR3 nucleotides read TGTGCCAGCTCAAATGAGGGCACCGGGGAGCTGTTTTTT. Its translation: CASSNEGTGELFF.

J is TRBJ2-1 and V is TRBV12-5; D not certain. CDR1 LGHNT and CDR2 FRNRAP come from the germline V gene. This CDR3 is 11 amino acids long. The ends were cut back, 8 bases at V and 7 bases at J, with 9 bases in the middle. CDR3 residues: CASRSGNEQFF. DNA for the CDR3: TGTGCTAGTAGGAGTGGAAATGAGCAGTTCTTC.

The V gene is TRBV2, the J gene TRBJ1-1; 7 nucleotides agree with TRBD1. This CDR3 comprises 16 residues. Trimming at V came to 6 bases and at J to 1 base, leaving 11 bases not matched to a gene. Germline lookup yields CDR1 SNHLY and CDR2 FYNNEI. The CDR3 nucleotides are TGTGCCAGCAGACGGGACAGTTCAGTAACGAACACTGAAGCTTTCTTT. Translated: CASRRDSSVTNTEAFF.

The chain joins TRBV19 to TRBJ2-5; D might be TRBD1 (6 bases). V dropped 7 bases and J dropped 4 bases, with 7 bases sitting between them. The CDR3 totals 11 residues. Germline V gene data show CDR1 as LNHDA and CDR2 as SQIVND (reference sequence). The CDR3, as DNA: TGTGCCAGTAAACAGGGAGAGACCCAGTACTTC. Its translation: CASKQGETQYF.

V is TRBV5-6 and J is TRBJ1-4, with TRBD1 as a possible D gene (6 bases). CDR1 and CDR2 from the germline V gene are SGHDT and YYEEEE. The CDR3 loop spans 15 amino acids. The V gene lost 1 base and the J gene lost 6 bases, with 13 bases spanning the gap. CDR3 region: CASSLRTDTYEKLFF. CDR3 in DNA: TGTGCCAGCAGCTTGCGGACAGATACTTATGAAAAACTGTTTTTT.

The V call is TRBV2, the J call TRBJ2-1, with D possibly TRBD1 on 6 matching bases. CDR1 and CDR2 from the germline V gene are SNHLY and FYNNEI. This CDR3 has 18 residues. Trimming left V 6 bases short and J 0 bases short, with 21 bases between. CDR3 bases: TGTGCCAGCAGCTTTGACCCAGGGGTTCAAAGCTCCTACAATGAGCAGTTCTTC. Amino acids: CASSFDPGVQSSYNEQFF.

The gene calls are TRBV30 and TRBJ1-2, with a weak D call TRBD1 (5 bases). V was cut by 0 bases and J by 4 bases, with 12 bases left in between. Germline lookup yields CDR1 GTSNPN and CDR2 SVGIG (reference sequence). The CDR3 covers 14 residues. In DNA, the CDR3 is TGTGCCTGGAGTGTTCGACAGCTTAGCTATGGCTACACCTTC. Amino acid sequence: CAWSVRQLSYGYTF. The entire variable domain, with the rest obtained from reference TRBV30 and TRBJ1-2, is as follows: SQTIHQWPATLVQPVGSPLSLECTVEGTSNPNLYWYRQAAGRGLQLLFYSVGIGQISSEVPQNLSASRPQDRQFILSSKKLLLSDSGFYLCAWSVRQLSYGYTFGSGTRLTVV.

This clone was observed a single time. The chain couples TRBV27 to TRBJ1-1; 9 bases line up with TRBD1. In germline, CDR1 is MNHEY, CDR2 SMNVEV (reference sequence). After removal of 6 bases from V and 0 bases from J, the junction contained 5 bases not matched to a gene. CDR3 size: 15 residues. CDR3 nucleotides: TGTGCCAGCAGCTTGACAGGGGGTCTGAACACTGAAGCTTTCTTT. Amino acid sequence: CASSLTGGLNTEAFF.

The V gene is TRBV5-4, the J gene TRBJ1-3; the match to TRBD1 covers 9 bases. V lost 2 bases, J lost 6 bases, and 9 bases stayed unmatched. The germline V gene encodes CDR1 SGHNT and CDR2 YYREEE (reference sequence). This CDR3 region has 16 residues. CDR3 amino acids: CASSLARTGASNTIYF. Written as DNA, the CDR3 is TGTGCCAGCAGCTTAGCCCGGACAGGGGCTTCAAACACCATATATTTT.

V is TRBV7-2 and J is TRBJ2-1; 13 bases map to TRBD2. CDR3 size: 14 residues. V was pared by 4 bases and J by 9 bases, with 3 bases of the junction left unmatched. Germline V gene sequence: CDR1 SGHTA, CDR2 FQGNSA. DNA of the CDR3: TGTGCCAGCAGCTCACGGACTAGCGGGGGTGAGCAGTTCTTC. Translating gives CASSSRTSGGEQFF.

This chain joins TRBV14 and TRBJ1-3, with D perhaps matching TRBD1 (5 bases). Germline CDR1 reads SGHDN; CDR2 reads FVKESK. The CDR3 is made up of 16 amino acids. Between the trimmed V and J ends, which lost 6 bases and 0 bases, there was a span of 15 bases. CDR3 in DNA: TGTGCCAGCAGACCTACAGGCATATCCTCTGGAAACACCATATATTTT. Its protein is CASRPTGISSGNTIYF.

The chain combines TRBV28 with TRBJ2-7; 8 bases map to TRBD1. Germline CDR1 MDHEN, CDR2 SYDVKM. This CDR3 is 16 amino acids long. The J segment lost 1 base and the V segment lost 3 bases, leaving 8 bases of the junction unmatched. The CDR3 spells CASSFWRQGPSYEQYF. The CDR3 DNA reads as TGTGCCAGCAGTTTTTGGAGACAGGGGCCTTCCTACGAGCAGTACTTC.

V is TRBV30 and J is TRBJ1-1; D unclear. Trimming stripped 2 bases from V and 11 bases from J, with 9 bases between. This CDR3 is 10 amino acids long. Per the germline V gene, CDR1 is GTSNPN and CDR2 is SVGIG (reference sequence). DNA of the CDR3: TGTGCCTGGAGTCTGGGGAGGGCTTTCTTT. Protein: CAWSLGRAFF.

To note about this clone: The junction differs from germline at one of its ends, possibly a read error. The rearrangement uses TRBV11-2 and TRBJ2-5; D ambiguous. The germline CDR1 and CDR2 sequences are SGHAT and FQNNGV. The CDR3 has 13 residues. This CDR3 reads CASSVDSEETQYF. DNA for the CDR3: TGTGCCAGCAGCGTAGATTCAGAAGAGACCCAGTACTTC.

This chain uses TRBV7-8 with TRBJ1-5, with a weak D call TRBD1 (5 bases). The CDR3 is made up of 18 amino acids. Germline CDR1 reads SGHVS; CDR2 reads FQNEAQ. Trimming stripped 7 bases from V and 0 bases from J, with 22 bases between. CDR3 sequence: CASTPWGDPVLSNQPQHF. The CDR3 DNA is TGTGCCAGCACCCCTTGGGGGGATCCCGTACTTAGCAATCAGCCCCAGCATTTT.